The clone carrying this T cell receptor (beta chain) was found a few times. CDR3 length: 16 residues. Trimming cost V 4 bases and J 4 bases, with 18 bases left between them. Germline CDR1 and CDR2: MNHEY and SVGEGT. TCRdb processed the RT-PCR reads anew with MiXCR; each CDR3 protein has one entry. The sample lists about 700,000 distinct CDR3 sequences; 14% were seen once. Sample: memory CD4+ T cells from blood. The chain carries TRBV6-2 or TRBV6-3 and TRBJ2-3; D gene uncertain. The source of this sequence is a female donor in good health, serving as a healthy control. CDR3 DNA sequence: TGTGCCAGCAGTTCAGGTCTGCAGGAAGGAGCAGATACGCAGTATTTT. Translated: CASSSGLQEGADTQYF.